Listed here are 26 T cell receptor beta chains from one sample, sequenced in a study of blood T cell repertoires in COVID-19. Produced via immunoSEQ multiplex PCR; TCRdb's table is partial and in-frame only. The sample has fewer than 500,000 clones, roughly 87% seen once. Material: PBMCs or T cells enriched from blood (not recorded which). The origin of the receptors is a woman in her late teens or twenties who had recovered from COVID-19.

This clone was detected a few times. V is TRBV2 and J is TRBJ2-2; TRBD1 aligns across 10 bases. Unmatched junction bases numbered 8, after V lost 5 bases and J lost 5 bases. Germline values: CDR1 SNHLY, CDR2 FYNNEI. The CDR3 has 16 residues. CDR3 protein: CASSKTGTGDTGELFF. CDR3 nucleotide sequence: TGTGCCAGCAGTAAAACCGGGACAGGGGATACCGGGGAGCTGTTTTTT.

The chain combines TRBV6-5 with TRBJ1-6; D might be TRBD1 (6 bases). The germline V gene encodes CDR1 MNHEY and CDR2 SVGAGI. The ends were cut back, 7 bases at V and 10 bases at J, with 17 bases in the middle. This CDR3 region has 14 residues. The CDR3 is CASNPKQGRSPLHF. The CDR3 nucleotides read TGTGCCAGCAATCCCAAGCAGGGGCGATCACCCCTCCACTTT.

The chain has TRBV11-2 and TRBJ1-1; D not certain. Trimming took off 5 bases at V and 4 bases at J, with 8 bases between the two ends. Germline CDR1 SGHAT, CDR2 FQNNGV. This CDR3 region has 12 residues. The CDR3 is CASSPTGTEAFF. The CDR3 region has the DNA TGTGCCAGCAGCCCGACGGGCACTGAAGCTTTCTTT. Supplemented by reference TRBV11-2 and TRBJ1-1, the full variable domain reads EAGVAQSPRYKIIEKRQSVAFWCNPISGHATLYWYQQILGQGPKLLIQFQNNGVVDDSQLPKDRFSAERLKGVDSTLKIQPAKLEDSAVYLCASSPTGTEAFFGQGTRLTVV.

The chain has TRBV3-1 (or the pseudogene TRBV3-2) and TRBJ1-1, with 9 bases aligning to TRBD1. Germline CDR1 is LGHDT and CDR2 is YNNKEL (reference sequence). Trimming at V came to 4 bases and at J to 3 bases, leaving 6 bases not matched to a gene. The CDR3 runs to 15 residues. CDR3 coding DNA: TGTGCCAGCAGCCGAACGACAGGGGGGTACACTGAAGCTTTCTTT. Its protein product is CASSRTTGGYTEAFF.

The gene calls are TRBV5-5 and TRBJ2-7; possible D gene TRBD2, 6 bases. The CDR3 consists of 16 residues. CDR1 is SGHKS and CDR2 is YYEKEE in the germline V gene (reference sequence). V was shortened by 3 bases and J by 5 bases, with 21 bases between the two germline ends. The chain's CDR3 is CASSSFSGLWVDEQYF. As DNA, the CDR3 is TGTGCCAGCAGCTCCTTTAGCGGTCTGTGGGTAGACGAGCAGTACTTC.

The CDR3 protein is CASRVIAGGYEQYF. In DNA, the CDR3 is TGTGCCAGCAGGGTTATAGCAGGGGGCTACGAGCAGTACTTC. This chain connects TRBV27 to TRBJ2-7, with 7 positions matching TRBD1. The CDR3 sequence is 14 residues long. The germline gives CDR1 MNHEY, CDR2 SMNVEV (reference sequence). Unmatched junction bases numbered 8, after V lost 6 bases and J lost 3 bases.

The chain links TRBV28 to TRBJ1-1; D call uncertain. Trimming took 9 bases from V and 3 from J, leaving 20 bases between them. The CDR3 runs to 15 residues. Looked up from germline, CDR1 is MDHEN and CDR2 is SYDVKM. The CDR3 nucleotides are TGTGCCAGTTCCCCGGTAGCCAAACGGGACACTGAAGCTTTCTTT. It encodes CASSPVAKRDTEAFF.

As concerns this clone: At one end, the junction sequence differs from germline, possibly due to a read error. The chain carries TRBV7-9 and TRBJ1-3, with no clear D. Per the germline V gene, CDR1 is SEHNR and CDR2 is FQNEAQ (reference sequence). CDR3 length: 15 residues. This CDR3 is CASSPEVPAGNTIYF. In DNA form, the CDR3 reads TGTGCCAGCAGCCCTGAGGTTCCTGCTGGGAACACCATATATTTT.

This chain joins TRBV7-8 and TRBJ1-1; D is perhaps TRBD1 (6 bases). Trimming removed 2 bases at V and 5 bases at J, with 12 bases between. In germline, CDR1 is SGHVS, CDR2 FQNEAQ. This CDR3 spans 14 amino acids. CDR3 region: CASSLFEGGTEAFF. The CDR3 DNA sequence: TGTGCCAGCAGCTTATTTGAGGGGGGGACTGAAGCTTTCTTT.

The genes are TRBV19 and TRBJ1-2; 7 bases fit TRBD1. Germline assignment: CDR1 LNHDA and CDR2 SQIVND (reference sequence). CDR3 length: 14 amino acids. The J segment lost 5 bases and the V segment lost 6 bases, leaving 9 bases of the junction unmatched. The CDR3, as DNA: TGTGCCAGTAGCGCACAGGGGTTATCTTATGGCTACACCTTC. Its translation is CASSAQGLSYGYTF.

The chain combines TRBV6-5 with TRBJ2-5; 8 bases align to TRBD2. The germline CDR1 and CDR2 sequences are MNHEY and SVGAGI. The CDR3 consists of 14 residues. V lost 7 bases to trimming and J lost 5 bases; unmatched junction nucleotides: 9. DNA for the CDR3: TGTGCCAGCATCCCGGGGGGGGGATCGGAGACCCAGTACTTC. It translates to CASIPGGGSETQYF.

As to this clone: In the same sample, other DNA sequences code for this CDR3. The CDR3 sequence: CASSWGQGRGTEAFF. The CDR3 DNA reads as TGCGCCAGCAGCTGGGGGCAGGGGAGAGGTACTGAAGCTTTCTTT. The rearrangement links TRBV5-1 to TRBJ1-1, with D possibly matching TRBD1 (6 bases). Germline V CDR1 and CDR2: SGHRS, YFSETQ. The CDR3 is 15 amino acids. The V end was cut by 3 bases, the J end by 5 bases, with 17 bases between.

The chain carries TRBV10-2 and TRBJ1-1; D possibly corresponds to TRBD1 (5 bases). The CDR3 is 13 amino acids. The germline gives CDR1 WSHSY, CDR2 SAAADI. V was trimmed by 2 bases and J by 4 bases, leaving 8 bases between them. This CDR3 reads CASSEDQGTEAFF. CDR3 DNA sequence: TGCGCCAGCAGTGAGGACCAGGGCACTGAAGCTTTCTTT.

The rearrangement joins TRBV3-1 (or the pseudogene TRBV3-2) to TRBJ2-2; TRBD1 aligns across 9 bases. The germline V gene encodes CDR1 LGHDT and CDR2 YNNKEL (reference sequence). The CDR3 is 15 amino acids. With 5 bases clipped from V and 7 bases from J, the junction kept 8 bases outside the gene matches. CDR3 DNA sequence: TGTGCCAGCAGCAACAGGGGGCAGGAGGTCGGGGAGCTGTTTTTT. This sequence encodes CASSNRGQEVGELFF.

The chain combines TRBV5-1 with TRBJ2-7; 9 nucleotides line up with TRBD1. Germline values: CDR1 SGHRS, CDR2 YFSETQ. The junction had 7 bases not matched to a gene; V was cut back by 0 bases and J by 3 bases. The CDR3 contains 16 residues. The CDR3, as DNA: TGCGCCAGCAGCTTGGGGGGACAGGGTGGGAGCTACGAGCAGTACTTC. Translated, it gives CASSLGGQGGSYEQYF.

As for this clone: The sample contains more than one DNA sequence encoding this CDR3. The DNA of the CDR3 is TGTGCCAGCAGCCCGCGACAGGGAAACTATGGCTACACCTTC. This translates into CASSPRQGNYGYTF. V usage is TRBV7-2 and J usage is TRBJ1-2; the match to TRBD1 covers 7 bases. Germline V gene lookup returns CDR1 SGHTA and CDR2 FQGNSA. The CDR3 sequence is 14 residues long. V shed 5 bases and J 2 bases; nucleotides not matched to a gene: 5. The full variable domain, with the rest looked up from reference TRBV7-2 and TRBJ1-2, is GAGVSQSPSNKVTEKGKDVELRCDPISGHTALYWYRQSLGQGLEFLIYFQGNSAPDKSGLPSDRFSAERTGGSVSTLTIQRTQQEDSAVYLCASSPRQGNYGYTFGSGTRLTVV.

The CDR3 nucleotides read TGTGCCACCAGCAGTGGGGGGGGACCCTACAATGAGCAGTTCTTC. The encoded protein is CATSSGGGPYNEQFF. This chain joins TRBV15 and TRBJ2-1; 7 bases match TRBD2. The germline gives CDR1 LNHNV, CDR2 YYDKDF (reference sequence). The ends lost 3 bases at V and 2 bases at J; junction bases unmatched: 4. There are 15 residues in the CDR3. Using reference TRBV15 and TRBJ2-1 for the parts outside the CDR3, the full variable domain is DAMVIQNPRYQVTQFGKPVTLSCSQTLNHNVMYWYQQKSSQAPKLLFHYYDKDFNNEADTPDNFQSRRPNTSFCFLDIRSPGLGDTAMYLCATSSGGGPYNEQFFGPGTRLTVL.

V gene TRBV7-2 combines with J gene TRBJ2-7; D not resolved. This CDR3 region has 13 residues. The germline V gene has CDR1 SGHTA and CDR2 FQGNSA. V was cut by 8 bases and J by 3 bases, with 14 bases left in between. DNA for the CDR3: TGTGCCAGCCACTCGACGACGGGCTACGAGCAGTACTTC. Translation gives CASHSTTGYEQYF. The variable domain in full, with the rest retrieved from reference TRBV7-2 and TRBJ2-7, is GAGVSQSPSNKVTEKGKDVELRCDPISGHTALYWYRQSLGQGLEFLIYFQGNSAPDKSGLPSDRFSAERTGGSVSTLTIQRTQQEDSAVYLCASHSTTGYEQYFGPGTRLTVT.

J is TRBJ1-5 and V is TRBV6-5, with TRBD1 matching 8 bases. The CDR3 length is 15 residues. CDR1 MNHEY and CDR2 SVGAGI come from the germline V gene. V shed 8 bases, J shed 4 bases, and the junction held 10 bases outside the gene matches. The CDR3 region is CASRSGQGLNQPQHF. The CDR3 bases are TGTGCCAGCCGCAGCGGACAGGGCCTAAATCAGCCCCAGCATTTT.

This clone was picked up many times. This sequence joins TRBV3-1 (or the pseudogene TRBV3-2) and TRBJ1-1; D ambiguous. V gave up 4 bases and J gave up 13 bases, with 16 bases separating them. The CDR3 contains 12 residues. CDR1 is LGHDT and CDR2 is YNNKEL in the germline V gene (reference sequence). CDR3: CASSRGEGIGFF. CDR3 nucleotides: TGTGCCAGCAGCCGGGGAGAAGGGATCGGTTTCTTT.

The CDR3 DNA sequence: TGTGCCTGGAGACGGGACAGGGGGCTCCGTGGCACTGAAGCTTTCTTT. Its translation: CAWRRDRGLRGTEAFF. The rearrangement uses TRBV30 and TRBJ1-1, with 12 bases matching TRBD1. There are 16 residues in the CDR3. CDR1 and CDR2 from the germline V gene are GTSNPN and SVGIG (reference sequence). Germline trimming cut 3 bases from V and 4 bases from J; bases unmatched to any gene: 9.

The CDR3 sequence: CASSFGKRGGVEQFF. The CDR3 region has the DNA TGCGCCAGCAGCTTCGGGAAGCGGGGGGGGGTTGAGCAGTTCTTC. V and J are TRBV4-1 and TRBJ2-1; 10 bases match TRBD2. CDR1 and CDR2 from the germline V gene are MGHRA and YSYEKL. The CDR3 extends over 15 amino acids. After removal of 5 bases from V and 9 bases from J, the junction contained 10 bases not matched to a gene.

This clone was detected only once. The rearrangement uses TRBV25-1 and TRBJ2-7, with a weak D call TRBD2 (5 bases). V dropped 8 bases and J dropped 2 bases, with 10 bases sitting between them. This CDR3 region has 12 residues. The V gene's germline CDR1 is MGHDK and CDR2 SYGVNS. The CDR3 DNA sequence: TGTGCCAGCGACCCCGGGACCTACGAGCAGTACTTC. Its translation: CASDPGTYEQYF.

This clone was observed a few times. Its ends do not fully match the called genes, so a read error is possible. The chain links TRBV5-1 to TRBJ2-2; the match to TRBD1 covers 8 bases. The germline gives CDR1 SGHRS, CDR2 YFSETQ. The CDR3 is 15 amino acids. CDR3 in DNA: TGCGCCAGCAGCCCGGGACAGGTTAACATCGGGGAGCTGTTTTTT. Its translation is CASSPGQVNIGELFF.

The chain joins TRBV7-8 to TRBJ1-5, with D perhaps matching TRBD1 (6 bases). The germline gives CDR1 SGHVS, CDR2 FQNEAQ. The CDR3 has 15 amino acids. Trimming removed 3 bases at V and 2 bases at J, with 11 bases between. CDR3 residues: CASSFTGYGNQPQHF. CDR3 nucleotides: TGTGCCAGCAGCTTCACAGGGTACGGCAATCAGCCCCAGCATTTT. Drawing the rest from reference TRBV7-8 and TRBJ1-5, the complete variable domain is GAGVSQSPRYKVAKRGQDVALRCDPISGHVSLFWYQQALGQGPEFLTYFQNEAQLDKSGLPSDRFFAERPEGSVSTLKIQRTQQEDSAVYLCASSFTGYGNQPQHFGDGTRLSIL.

V gene TRBV4-1 combines with J gene TRBJ2-5; TRBD1 aligns across 9 bases. Unmatched junction bases numbered 9, after V lost 0 bases and J lost 4 bases. CDR1 MGHRA and CDR2 YSYEKL come from the germline V gene. The length of the CDR3 is 17 residues. DNA of the CDR3: TGCGCCAGCAGCCAAGACGTTGACAGGGGGGAAATAGAGACCCAGTACTTC. Protein sequence: CASSQDVDRGEIETQYF.